This TCR beta chain appears in the sequencing data of a study of Graves' ophthalmopathy and Graves' hyperthyroidism. RNA transcripts yielded amplified TCR beta CDR3 regions. First-round RT-PCR relied on HTBI primers, and a second-round multiplex PCR came next. TCRdb reprocessed the multiplex PCR reads with MiXCR, giving one entry per CDR3 protein. The sample lists around 400,000 distinct CDR3 sequences, about 18% occurring once. Study-wide results and caveats: Blood also contained most of the expanded thyroid clonotypes above 0.001 frequency.

The table lists this clonotype with many counts. The antigen is not known. Sequencing was performed on peripheral blood. This clonotype was sampled from a young woman with Graves' ophthalmopathy.

CDR3 nucleotides: TGCGCCAGCAGCGCCACAGGGGCGTGGGACACTGAAGCTTTCTTT. Its protein is CASSATGAWDTEAFF. The chain employs TRBV5-1 and TRBJ1-1; 7 positions agree with TRBD1. Germline-derived CDR1 and CDR2 are SGHRS and YFSETQ. Trimming removed 4 bases from V and 3 bases from J; junction bases left unmatched: 9. CDR3 length equals 15 residues.